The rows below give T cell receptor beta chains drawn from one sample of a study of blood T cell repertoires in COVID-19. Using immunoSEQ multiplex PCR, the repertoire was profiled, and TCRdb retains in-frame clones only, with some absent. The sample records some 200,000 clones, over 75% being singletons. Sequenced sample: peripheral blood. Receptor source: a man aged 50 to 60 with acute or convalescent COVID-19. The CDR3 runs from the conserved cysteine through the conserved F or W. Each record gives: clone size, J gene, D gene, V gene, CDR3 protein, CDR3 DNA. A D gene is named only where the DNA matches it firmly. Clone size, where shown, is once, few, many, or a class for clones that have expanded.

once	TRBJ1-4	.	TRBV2	CASSGGTPTAGKLFF	TGTGCCAGCAGTGGTGGGACTCCCACTGCGGGAAAACTGTTTTTT
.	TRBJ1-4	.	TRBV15	CATSRDISNEKLFF	TGTGCCACCAGCAGAGACATCAGTAATGAAAAACTGTTTTTT
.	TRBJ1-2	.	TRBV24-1	CATSGGAGGSYGYTF	TGTGCCACCAGTGGCGGGGCAGGTGGGAGCTATGGCTACACCTTC
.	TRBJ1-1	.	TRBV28	CASSYRSGHTTFVAFF	TGTGCCAGCAGTTACCGCTCGGGACACACAACCTTTGTGGCTTTCTTT
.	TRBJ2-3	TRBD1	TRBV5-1	CASSEGTGGTGTDTQYF	TGCGCCAGCAGCGAAGGGACAGGGGGGACGGGGACAGATACGCAGTATTTT
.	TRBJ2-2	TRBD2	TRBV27	CASGVPRAGRAGELFF	TGTGCCAGCGGGGTCCCCAGGGCAGGGAGGGCCGGGGAGCTGTTTTTT
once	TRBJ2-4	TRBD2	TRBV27	CASSRTSGNRNIQYF	TGTGCCAGCAGTCGGACTAGCGGGAATAGAAACATTCAGTACTTC
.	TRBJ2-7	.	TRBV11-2	CASSLGRYEQYF	TGTGCCAGCAGCTTAGGTCGCTACGAGCAGTACTTC
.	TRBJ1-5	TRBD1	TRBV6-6	CASGDRESNQPQHF	TGTGCCAGCGGGGACAGAGAAAGCAATCAGCCCCAGCATTTT
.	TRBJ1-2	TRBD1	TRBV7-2	CASSLVGTGMYGYTF	TGTGCCAGCAGCTTAGTAGGGACAGGGATGTATGGCTACACCTTC
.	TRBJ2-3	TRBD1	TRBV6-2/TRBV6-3	CASSSGQGVGHTDTQYF	TGTGCCAGCAGCTCAGGACAGGGAGTGGGACACACAGATACGCAGTATTTT
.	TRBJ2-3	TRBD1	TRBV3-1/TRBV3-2	CASSPPGQNTDTQYF	TGTGCCAGCAGCCCTCCGGGACAGAACACAGATACGCAGTATTTT
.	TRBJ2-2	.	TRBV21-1	CASTKSCLNSGPNTGELFF	TGTGCCAGCACAAAGAGTTGCCTAAATAGCGGTCCGAACACCGGGGAGCTGTTTTTT
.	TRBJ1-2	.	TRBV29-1	CSVEMGKGEMRDYGYTF	TGCAGCGTTGAAATGGGGAAGGGGGAAATGAGAGACTATGGCTACACCTTC
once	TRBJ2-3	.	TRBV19	CASSMWGLQTDTQYF	TGTGCCAGTAGTATGTGGGGACTTCAAACAGATACGCAGTATTTT
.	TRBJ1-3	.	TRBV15	CATSRDYGVGNTIYF	TGTGCCACCAGCAGAGATTACGGAGTTGGAAACACCATATATTTT
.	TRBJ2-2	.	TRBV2	CASNNGQYTGELFF	TGTGCCAGCAACAACGGACAGTACACCGGGGAGCTGTTTTTT
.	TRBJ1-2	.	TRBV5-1	CASSLGGAYGYTF	TGCGCCAGCAGTCTGGGGGGGGCCTATGGCTACACCTTC
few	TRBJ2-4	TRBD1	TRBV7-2	CASSASPTGTSVRIQYF	TGTGCCAGCAGCGCCAGCCCGACAGGGACATCGGTGCGCATTCAGTACTTC
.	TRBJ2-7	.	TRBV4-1	CASSQGGGSYEQYF	TGCGCCAGCAGCCAAGGAGGGGGAAGCTACGAGCAGTACTTC
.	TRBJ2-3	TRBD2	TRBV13	CASSAQGLAGYTDTQYF	TGTGCCAGCAGCGCTCAGGGGCTAGCGGGATACACAGATACGCAGTATTTT
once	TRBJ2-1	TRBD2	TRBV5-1	CASSLSSGGHEQFF	TGCGCCAGCAGCTTGTCTAGCGGGGGGCATGAGCAGTTCTTC
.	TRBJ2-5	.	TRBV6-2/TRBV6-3	CASSTSGYRETQYF	TGTGCCAGCAGTACTTCAGGGTATCGGGAGACCCAGTACTTC
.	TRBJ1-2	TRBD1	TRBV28	CASSKGGSNYGYTF	TGTGCCAGCAGTAAAGGGGGCTCTAACTATGGCTACACCTTC
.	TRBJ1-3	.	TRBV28	CASSRPGIDSGNTIYF	TGTGCCAGCAGTCGACCCGGGATCGACTCTGGAAACACCATATATTTT
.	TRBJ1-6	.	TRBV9	CASSVAGVGNSPLHF	TGTGCCAGCAGCGTAGCAGGGGTAGGGAATTCACCCCTCCACTTT
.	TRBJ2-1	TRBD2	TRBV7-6	CASSLVAGGLNEQFF	TGTGCCAGCAGCTTAGTTGCGGGGGGGCTTAATGAGCAGTTCTTC
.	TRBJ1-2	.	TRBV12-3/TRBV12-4	CASTEEQGYGYTF	TGTGCCAGCACGGAAGAACAGGGCTATGGCTACACCTTC
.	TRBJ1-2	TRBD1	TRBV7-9	CASSQRPGQGNGYTF	TGTGCCAGCAGTCAGAGGCCGGGACAGGGCAATGGCTACACCTTC
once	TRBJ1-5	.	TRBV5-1	CASSLEGRNQPQHF	TGCGCCAGCAGCTTGGAGGGGAGGAATCAGCCCCAGCATTTT
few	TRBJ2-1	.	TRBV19	CASSIQPGSGHEQFF	TGTGCCAGTAGTATTCAACCGGGATCTGGGCATGAGCAGTTCTTC
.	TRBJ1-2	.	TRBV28	CASSHDQTPNLGYGYTF	TGTGCCAGCAGTCATGACCAGACCCCCAACCTAGGCTATGGCTACACCTTC
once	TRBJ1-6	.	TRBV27	CASSSPRQAYNSPLHF	TGTGCCAGCAGTTCCCCACGACAGGCGTATAATTCACCCCTCCACTTT
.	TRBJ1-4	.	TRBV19	CASRVQGLGELFF	TGTGCCAGTAGAGTACAGGGCCTCGGAGAACTGTTTTTT
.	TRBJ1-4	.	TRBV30	CAWGGRAVVDRINEKLFF	TGTGCCTGGGGGGGCAGAGCCGTCGTTGACAGGATTAATGAAAAACTGTTTTTT
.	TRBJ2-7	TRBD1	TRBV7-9	CASSLPGTGEQYF	TGTGCCAGCAGTTTGCCCGGGACAGGGGAGCAGTACTTC
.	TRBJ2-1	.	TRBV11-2	CASSMDRSGEQFF	TGTGCCAGCAGCATGGACAGGAGCGGGGAGCAGTTCTTC
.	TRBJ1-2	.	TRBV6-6	CASSPDSYGYTF	TGTGCCAGCAGCCCGGACAGCTATGGCTACACCTTC
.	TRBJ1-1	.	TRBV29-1	CSALGGNTEAFF	TGCAGTGCCCTAGGTGGGAACACTGAAGCTTTCTTT
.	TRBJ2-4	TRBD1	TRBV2	CASKGTGGSSAKF	TGTGCCAGCAAAGGGACAGGGGGCTCCTCCGCTAAATTC
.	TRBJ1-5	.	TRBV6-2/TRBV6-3	CASSLYRNSNQPQHF	TGTGCCAGCAGCTTATACAGAAATAGCAATCAGCCCCAGCATTTT
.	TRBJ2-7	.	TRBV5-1	CASSLVRGPDYEQYF	TGCGCCAGCAGCTTGGTCCGGGGTCCCGACTACGAGCAGTACTTC
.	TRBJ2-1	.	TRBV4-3	CASSQAGGSYNEQFF	TGCGCCAGCAGCCAAGCCGGGGGCTCCTACAATGAGCAGTTCTTC
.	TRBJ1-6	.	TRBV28	CATSQGNNSPLHF	TGTGCCACTTCACAGGGAAATAATTCACCCCTCCACTTT
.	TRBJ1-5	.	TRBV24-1	CATSDFGASQPQHF	TGTGCCACCAGTGATTTTGGGGCGAGCCAGCCCCAGCATTTT
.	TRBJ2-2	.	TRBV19	CASSIPPRSRGWTGELFF	TGTGCCAGTAGTATACCCCCCCGCAGTCGAGGGTGGACCGGGGAGCTGTTTTTT
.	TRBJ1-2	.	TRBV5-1	CASSLIQGDGYTF	TGCGCCAGCAGCCTCATACAGGGTGATGGCTACACCTTC